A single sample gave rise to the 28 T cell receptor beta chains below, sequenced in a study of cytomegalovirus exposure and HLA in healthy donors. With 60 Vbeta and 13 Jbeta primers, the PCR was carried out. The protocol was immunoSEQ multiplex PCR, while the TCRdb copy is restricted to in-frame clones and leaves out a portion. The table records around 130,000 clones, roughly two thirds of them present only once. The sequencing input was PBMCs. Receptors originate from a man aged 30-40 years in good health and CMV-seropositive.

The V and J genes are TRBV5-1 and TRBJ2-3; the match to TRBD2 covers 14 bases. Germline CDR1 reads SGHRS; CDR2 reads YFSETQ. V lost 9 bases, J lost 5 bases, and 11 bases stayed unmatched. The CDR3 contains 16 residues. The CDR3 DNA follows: TGCGCCACCCGGCCGGGACTAGCGGGAGAATTAGATACGCAGTATTTT. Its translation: CATRPGLAGELDTQYF.

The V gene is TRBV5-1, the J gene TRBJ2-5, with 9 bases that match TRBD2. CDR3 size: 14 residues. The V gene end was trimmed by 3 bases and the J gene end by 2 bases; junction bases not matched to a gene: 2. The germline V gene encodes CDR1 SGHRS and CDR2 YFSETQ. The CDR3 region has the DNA TGCGCCAGCAGCTGGGGACTAGCTCAAGAGACCCAGTACTTC. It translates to CASSWGLAQETQYF.

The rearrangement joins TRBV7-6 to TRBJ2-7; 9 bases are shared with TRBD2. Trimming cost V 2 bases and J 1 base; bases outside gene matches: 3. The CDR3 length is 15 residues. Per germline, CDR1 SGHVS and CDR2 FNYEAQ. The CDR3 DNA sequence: TGTGCCAGCAGCTTACCCCTAGCGGGGTCCTACGAGCAGTACTTC. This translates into CASSLPLAGSYEQYF. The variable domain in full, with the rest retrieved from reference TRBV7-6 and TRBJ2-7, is GAGVSQSPRYKVTKRGQDVALRCDPISGHVSLYWYRQALGQGPEFLTYFNYEAQQDKSGLPNDRFSAERPEGSISTLTIQRTEQRDSAMYRCASSLPLAGSYEQYFGPGTRLTVT.

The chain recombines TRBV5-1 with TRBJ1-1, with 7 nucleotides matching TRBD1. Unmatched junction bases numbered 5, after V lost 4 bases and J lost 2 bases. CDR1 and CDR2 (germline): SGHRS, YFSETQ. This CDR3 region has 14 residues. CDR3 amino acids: CASSITGANTEAFF. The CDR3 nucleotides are TGCGCCAGCAGCATCACAGGGGCCAACACTGAAGCTTTCTTT.

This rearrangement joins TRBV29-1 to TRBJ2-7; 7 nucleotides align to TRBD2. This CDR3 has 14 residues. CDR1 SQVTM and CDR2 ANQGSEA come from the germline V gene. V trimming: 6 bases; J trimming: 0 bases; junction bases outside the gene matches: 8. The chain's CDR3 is CSVRQRLASYEQYF. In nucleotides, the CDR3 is TGCAGCGTCCGCCAGAGACTAGCCTCCTACGAGCAGTACTTC.

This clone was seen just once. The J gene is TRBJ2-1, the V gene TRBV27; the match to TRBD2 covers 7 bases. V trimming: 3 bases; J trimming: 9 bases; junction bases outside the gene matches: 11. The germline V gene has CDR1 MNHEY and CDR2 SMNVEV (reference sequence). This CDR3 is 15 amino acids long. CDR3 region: CASSFMGRADIEQFF. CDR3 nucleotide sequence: TGTGCCAGCAGTTTCATGGGGAGGGCCGACATTGAGCAGTTCTTC.

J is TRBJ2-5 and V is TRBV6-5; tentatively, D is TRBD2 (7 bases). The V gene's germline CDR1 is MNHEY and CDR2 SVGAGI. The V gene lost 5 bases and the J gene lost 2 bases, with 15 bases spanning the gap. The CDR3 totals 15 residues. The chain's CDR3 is CASSQWGGRQETQYF. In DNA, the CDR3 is TGTGCCAGCAGTCAATGGGGGGGGCGGCAAGAGACCCAGTACTTC.

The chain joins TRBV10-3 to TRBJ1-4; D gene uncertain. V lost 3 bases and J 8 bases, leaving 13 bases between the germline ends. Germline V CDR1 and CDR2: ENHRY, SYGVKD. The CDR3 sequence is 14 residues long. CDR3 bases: TGTGCCATCAGTGACCGGGGAGTGGAGGAAAAACTGTTTTTT. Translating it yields CAISDRGVEEKLFF.

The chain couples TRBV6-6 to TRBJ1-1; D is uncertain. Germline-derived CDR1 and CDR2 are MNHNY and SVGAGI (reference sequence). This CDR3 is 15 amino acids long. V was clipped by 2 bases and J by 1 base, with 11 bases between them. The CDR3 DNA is TGTGCCAGCAGTTACATGTCGCTTAGGAACACTGAAGCTTTCTTT. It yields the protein CASSYMSLRNTEAFF.

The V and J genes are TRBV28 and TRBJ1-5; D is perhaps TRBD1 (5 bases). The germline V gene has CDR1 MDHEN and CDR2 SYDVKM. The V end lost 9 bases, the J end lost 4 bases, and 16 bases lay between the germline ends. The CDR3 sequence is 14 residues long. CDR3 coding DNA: TGTGCCAGTAACGCCGCAGGGTGGAATCAGCCCCAGCATTTT. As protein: CASNAAGWNQPQHF.

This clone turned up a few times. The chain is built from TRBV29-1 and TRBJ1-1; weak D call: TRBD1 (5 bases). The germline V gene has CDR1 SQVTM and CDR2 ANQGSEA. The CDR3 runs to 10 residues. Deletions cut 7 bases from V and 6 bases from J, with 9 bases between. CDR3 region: CSGGGAEAFF. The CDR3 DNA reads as TGCAGCGGGGGAGGGGCTGAAGCTTTCTTT.

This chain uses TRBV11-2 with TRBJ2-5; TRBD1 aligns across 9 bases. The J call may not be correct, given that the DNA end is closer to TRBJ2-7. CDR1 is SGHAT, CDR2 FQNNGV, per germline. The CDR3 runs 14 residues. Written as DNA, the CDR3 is TGTGCCAGCAGCCCCAGGACAGGGGACTACGAGCAGTACTTC. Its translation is CASSPRTGDYEQYF.

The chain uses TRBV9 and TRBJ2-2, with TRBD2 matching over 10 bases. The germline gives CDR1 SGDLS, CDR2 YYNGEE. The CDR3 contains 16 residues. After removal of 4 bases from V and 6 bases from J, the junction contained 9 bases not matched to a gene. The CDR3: CASSPGSGRVSGELFF. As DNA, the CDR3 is TGTGCCAGCAGCCCCGGGAGCGGGAGGGTATCCGGGGAGCTGTTTTTT.

As DNA, the CDR3 is TGTGCCAGCAGCTTGGCGGGGGCGTCTCCTAATGAGCAGTTCTTC. Its protein is CASSLAGASPNEQFF. The chain uses TRBV7-2 and TRBJ2-1; TRBD2 might be the D (7 bases). V shed 3 bases and J shed 7 bases, with 16 bases lying between them. Germline V gives CDR1 SGHTA, CDR2 FQGNSA. The CDR3 totals 15 residues.

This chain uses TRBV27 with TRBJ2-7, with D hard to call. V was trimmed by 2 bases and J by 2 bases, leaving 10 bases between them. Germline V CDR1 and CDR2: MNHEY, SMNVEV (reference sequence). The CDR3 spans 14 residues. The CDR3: CASSLGRITYEQYF. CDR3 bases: TGTGCCAGCAGTTTAGGCAGAATAACCTACGAGCAGTACTTC.

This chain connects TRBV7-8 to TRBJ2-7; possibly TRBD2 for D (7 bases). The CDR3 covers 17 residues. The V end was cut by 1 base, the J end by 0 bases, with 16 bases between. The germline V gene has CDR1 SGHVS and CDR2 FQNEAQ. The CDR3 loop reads CASSLVSAGASSYEQYF. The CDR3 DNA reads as TGTGCCAGCAGCTTAGTATCGGCGGGGGCCAGCTCCTACGAGCAGTACTTC.

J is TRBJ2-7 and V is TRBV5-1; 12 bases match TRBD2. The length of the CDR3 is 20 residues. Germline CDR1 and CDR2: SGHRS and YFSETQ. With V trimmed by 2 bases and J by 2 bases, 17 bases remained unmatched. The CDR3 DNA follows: TGCGCCAGCAGCTTCCTAACCCGGGGGACTAGCGGGCTGGGAGCCTACGAGCAGTACTTC. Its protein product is CASSFLTRGTSGLGAYEQYF.

The CDR3 region has the DNA TGTGCCAGCAGTTACAGTAGGGGCGGTGAAAAACTGTTTTTT. As protein: CASSYSRGGEKLFF. This chain uses TRBV6-5 with TRBJ1-4; tentative D call: TRBD1 (5 bases). V lost 2 bases, J lost 7 bases, and 11 bases lay in between. The CDR3 extends over 14 amino acids. Germline values: CDR1 MNHEY, CDR2 SVGAGI.

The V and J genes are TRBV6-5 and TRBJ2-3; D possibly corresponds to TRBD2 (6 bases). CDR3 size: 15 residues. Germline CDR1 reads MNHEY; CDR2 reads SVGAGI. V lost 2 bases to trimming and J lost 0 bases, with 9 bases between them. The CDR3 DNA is TGTGCCAGCAGTTACGTAGCGGCTAGCACAGATACGCAGTATTTT. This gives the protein CASSYVAASTDTQYF.

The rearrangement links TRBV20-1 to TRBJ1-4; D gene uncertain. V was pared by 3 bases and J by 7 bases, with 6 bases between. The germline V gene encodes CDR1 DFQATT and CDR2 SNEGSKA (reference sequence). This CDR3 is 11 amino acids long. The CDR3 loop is CSASLREKLFF. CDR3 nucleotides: TGCAGTGCTAGTCTTCGTGAAAAACTGTTTTTT.

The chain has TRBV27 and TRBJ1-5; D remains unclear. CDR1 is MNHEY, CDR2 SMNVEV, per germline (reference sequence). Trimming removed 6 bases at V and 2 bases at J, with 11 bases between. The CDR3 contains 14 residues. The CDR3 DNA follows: TGTGCCAGCAGGACCCTCGGGGGCAATCAGCCCCAGCATTTT. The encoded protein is CASRTLGGNQPQHF.

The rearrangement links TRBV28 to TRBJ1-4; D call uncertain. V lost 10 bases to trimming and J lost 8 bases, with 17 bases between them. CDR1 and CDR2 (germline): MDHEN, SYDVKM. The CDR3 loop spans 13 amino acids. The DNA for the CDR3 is TGTGCCACCGCGAGGGCGCTTAACGAAAAACTGTTTTTT. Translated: CATARALNEKLFF. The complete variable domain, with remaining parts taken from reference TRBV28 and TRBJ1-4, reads DVKVTQSSRYLVKRTGEKVFLECVQDMDHENMFWYRQDPGLGLRLIYFSYDVKMKEKGDIPEGYSVSREKKERFSLILESASTNQTSMYLCATARALNEKLFFGSGTQLSVL.

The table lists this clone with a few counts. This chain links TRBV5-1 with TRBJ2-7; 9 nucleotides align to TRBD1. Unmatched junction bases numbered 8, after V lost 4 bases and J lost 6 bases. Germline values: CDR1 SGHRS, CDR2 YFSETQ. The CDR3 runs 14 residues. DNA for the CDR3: TGCGCCAGCAGCGCCCGGGACAGGGAAACCGAGCAGTACTTC. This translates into CASSARDRETEQYF.

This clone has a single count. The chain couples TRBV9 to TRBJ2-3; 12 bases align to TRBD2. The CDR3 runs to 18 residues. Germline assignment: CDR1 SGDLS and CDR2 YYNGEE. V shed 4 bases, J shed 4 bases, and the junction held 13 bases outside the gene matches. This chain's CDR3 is CASSPGTSGWVTADTQYF. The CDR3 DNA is TGTGCCAGCAGCCCCGGGACTAGCGGGTGGGTCACCGCAGATACGCAGTATTTT.

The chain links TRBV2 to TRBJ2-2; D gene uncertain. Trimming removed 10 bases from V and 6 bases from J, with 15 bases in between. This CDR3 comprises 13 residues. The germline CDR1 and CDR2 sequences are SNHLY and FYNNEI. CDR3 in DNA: TGTGCCACCTCGAGCCTGGTCCCCGGGGAGCTGTTTTTT. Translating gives CATSSLVPGELFF.

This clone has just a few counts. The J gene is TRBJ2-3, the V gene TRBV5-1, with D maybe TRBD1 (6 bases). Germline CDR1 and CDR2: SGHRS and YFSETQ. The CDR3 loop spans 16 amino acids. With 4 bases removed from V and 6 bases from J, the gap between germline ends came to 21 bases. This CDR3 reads CASSPRTTGPMDTQYF. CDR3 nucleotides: TGCGCCAGCAGCCCAAGGACGACAGGCCCCATGGATACGCAGTATTTT. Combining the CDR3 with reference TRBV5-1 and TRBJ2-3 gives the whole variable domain KAGVTQTPRYLIKTRGQQVTLSCSPISGHRSVSWYQQTPGQGLQFLFEYFSETQRNKGNFPGRFSGRQFSNSRSEMNVSTLELGDSALYLCASSPRTTGPMDTQYFGPGTRLTVL.

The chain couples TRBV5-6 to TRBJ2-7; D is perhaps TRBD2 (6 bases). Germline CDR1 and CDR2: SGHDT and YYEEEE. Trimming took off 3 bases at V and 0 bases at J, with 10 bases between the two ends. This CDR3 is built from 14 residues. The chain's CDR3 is CASSWRDGSYEQYF. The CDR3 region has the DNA TGTGCCAGCAGCTGGAGGGACGGCTCCTACGAGCAGTACTTC.

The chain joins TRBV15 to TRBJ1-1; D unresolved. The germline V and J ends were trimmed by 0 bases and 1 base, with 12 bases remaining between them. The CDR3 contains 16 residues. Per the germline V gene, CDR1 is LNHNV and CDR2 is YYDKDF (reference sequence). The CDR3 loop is CATSRDLGGSNTEAFF. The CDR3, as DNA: TGTGCCACCAGCAGAGATCTAGGAGGGTCGAACACTGAAGCTTTCTTT.